The subject of this entry is one TCR beta chain. Per the study methods: By means of reference gene primer amplification, nucleated cell counts were estimated. TCRdb keeps only in-frame clones here, not all; method: immunoSEQ multiplex PCR. From that table come the V and J calls and clone size; the DNA was used to work out D and trimming. The sample lists 85,000 to 120,000 clones, 71% occurring once. The germline V and J ends were trimmed by 3 bases and 3 bases, with 12 bases remaining between them. The length of the CDR3 is 14 residues. Germline-derived CDR1 and CDR2 are GTSNPN and SVGIG (reference sequence). This sample is drawn from a study of blood T cell repertoires in COVID-19. Study at large: COVID-19 samples from acute and convalescent phases originated in the United States, Italy and Spain. Sample material is recorded as cDNA or gDNA derived from T cells, B-cell-depleted T cells, or PBMCs.

Sequences were obtained from peripheral blood. V and J are TRBV30 and TRBJ1-3; the D gene is possibly TRBD1 (6 bases). The TCR was taken from a human donor with acute or convalescent COVID-19. The donor label of this sample is uncertain. The CDR3 reads CAWSETGSGNTIYF. CDR3 in DNA: TGTGCCTGGAGCGAAACAGGGAGTGGAAACACCATATATTTT. Supplemented by reference TRBV30 and TRBJ1-3, the full variable domain reads SQTIHQWPATLVQPVGSPLSLECTVEGTSNPNLYWYRQAAGRGLQLLFYSVGIGQISSEVPQNLSASRPQDRQFILSSKKLLLSDSGFYLCAWSETGSGNTIYFGEGSWLTVV.